This T cell receptor (beta chain) is drawn from a study of neurological immune-mediated disorders. Findings and limits, study-wide: Neither clinical nor MRI features showed any association with the multiple sclerosis repertoire cluster, and the authors stated that larger cohorts are needed.

5'RACE with 10-nucleotide random UMIs generated the cDNA. TCRdb reprocessed the 5' RACE reads with MiXCR, giving one entry per CDR3 protein. The sample has roughly 48,000 distinct CDR3 sequences; over 4.5% are singletons. Turning to this clonotype: Its specificity is not known.

Germline V lookup: CDR1 DFQATT, CDR2 SNEGSKA (reference sequence). This CDR3 is 15 amino acids long. With 0 bases removed from V and 0 bases from J, the gap between germline ends came to 9 bases. The J gene is TRBJ1-3, the V gene TRBV20-1; D is unclear. This TCR was sampled from a young woman with multiple sclerosis. Sequenced input: CD4+ T cells from blood. The CDR3, as DNA: TGCAGTGCTAGAGATTCGGTGTTCTCTGGAAACACCATATATTTT. Translating gives CSARDSVFSGNTIYF.